The 17 T cell receptor beta chains given below trace back to one sample, sequenced in a study of graft-versus-host responses after intestinal transplantation. These receptors' antigens are unknown. The data were produced by immunoSEQ multiplex PCR, yet TCRdb's version contains in-frame clones alone and is incomplete. This repertoire shows roughly 92,000 clones, 88% found once; its top ten account for under 0.3%. The sequenced sample was unstimulated CD4+ T cells sorted from spleen or lymph node cells, obtained before transplant. The receptors shown here come from a human donor who was the organ donor for an intestinal transplant.

V gene TRBV21-1 combines with J gene TRBJ1-5; the table's D call TRBD1 went unverified against the DNA. TRBV21-1 is listed as a pseudogene. The CDR3 consists of 15 residues. The chain's CDR3 is CASRPSGFSNQPQHF. CDR3 bases: TGTGCCAGCCGACCATCAGGGTTCAGCAATCAGCCCCAGCATTTT.

This clone has a single count. This chain uses TRBV6-5 with TRBJ2-2, with 7 bases that match TRBD2. V was clipped by 0 bases and J by 8 bases; unmatched bases: 6. CDR3 length equals 15 residues. The germline CDR1 and CDR2 sequences are MNHEY and SVGAGI. CDR3 nucleotide sequence: TGTGCCAGCAGTTACTCAGCCAGCGGGGCGGGGGAGCTGTTTTTT. Residues: CASSYSASGAGELFF.

The chain joins TRBV19 to TRBJ1-5; possibly TRBD1 for D (6 bases). This CDR3 region has 13 residues. V lost 6 bases to trimming and J lost 5 bases, with 11 bases between them. Germline CDR1 LNHDA, CDR2 SQIVND (reference sequence). Here the CDR3 DNA reads TGTGCCAGTAGGGGGGGGGCCTATCAGCCCCAGCATTTT. Protein: CASRGGAYQPQHF.

The chain is built from TRBV19 and TRBJ1-1; maybe TRBD1 (5 bases). Trimming pared 6 bases from V and 1 base from J, leaving 15 bases between. CDR3 length equals 15 residues. From germline, CDR1 is LNHDA and CDR2 SQIVND (reference sequence). The CDR3 DNA reads TGTGCCAGTAGCTACCGGGGGGGGAGGAACACTGAAGCTTTCTTT. Encoded protein: CASSYRGGRNTEAFF.

The chain recombines TRBV5-6 with TRBJ2-7, with 7 positions matching TRBD1. Germline CDR1 reads SGHDT; CDR2 reads YYEEEE. The CDR3 covers 13 residues. V gave up 4 bases and J gave up 2 bases; unmatched junction bases: 3. The CDR3 sequence is CASSQGQTYEQYF. The CDR3 DNA follows: TGTGCCAGCAGCCAGGGACAGACCTACGAGCAGTACTTC.

The chain carries TRBV7-2 and TRBJ1-1; D is uncertain. This CDR3 is 12 amino acids long. Germline-derived CDR1 and CDR2 are SGHTA and FQGNSA. Trimming took 5 bases from V and 10 from J, leaving 14 bases between them. Here the CDR3 DNA reads TGTGCCAGCAGCCCGACCCCCCGGGGAGCTTTCTTT. Protein product: CASSPTPRGAFF.

The chain links TRBV11-3 to TRBJ2-1; 8 nucleotides line up with TRBD1. The germline V gene encodes CDR1 SGHNT and CDR2 YENEEA. V lost 4 bases and J lost 0; bases outside the gene matches: 2. CDR3 size: 15 residues. This chain's CDR3 is CASSYDRGSYNEQFF. The CDR3 DNA is TGTGCCAGCAGCTACGACAGGGGCTCCTACAATGAGCAGTTCTTC. The full variable domain, with the rest looked up from reference TRBV11-3 and TRBJ2-1, is EAGVVQSPRYKIIEKKQPVAFWCNPISGHNTLYWYLQNLGQGPELLIRYENEEAVDDSQLPKDRFSAERLKGVDSTLKIQPAELGDSAVYLCASSYDRGSYNEQFFGPGTRLTVL.

The chain employs TRBV7-2 and TRBJ2-5; tentatively, D is TRBD2 (5 bases). With 3 bases removed from V and 3 bases from J, the gap between germline ends came to 8 bases. The CDR3 sequence is 13 residues long. Germline assignment: CDR1 SGHTA and CDR2 FQGNSA. The DNA of the CDR3 is TGTGCCAGCAGCTTTCGAGGGAAAGAGACCCAGTACTTC. It encodes CASSFRGKETQYF.

This clone was seen a single time. The V gene is TRBV4-1, the J gene TRBJ2-1; TRBD2 matches at 9 bases. Looked up from germline, CDR1 is MGHRA and CDR2 is YSYEKL. The CDR3 consists of 16 residues. Unmatched junction bases numbered 7, after V lost 4 bases and J lost 3 bases. DNA of the CDR3: TGCGCCAGCAGCCTCCGCGGGGGGGCGAGCTACAATGAGCAGTTCTTC. Its protein is CASSLRGGASYNEQFF.

The chain uses TRBV6-6 and TRBJ2-6; no definite D call. Trimming removed 7 bases from V and 4 bases from J, with 8 bases in between. This CDR3 contains 13 residues. Germline V gives CDR1 MNHNY, CDR2 SVGAGI (reference sequence). The CDR3 spells CASTLAGANVLTF. The CDR3 nucleotides are TGTGCCAGCACCTTGGCCGGGGCCAACGTCCTGACTTTC.

The V call is TRBV13, the J call TRBJ1-2; D gene ambiguous. This CDR3 has 14 amino acids. The germline gives CDR1 PRHDT, CDR2 FYEKMQ (reference sequence). V lost 0 bases and J 7 bases, leaving 12 bases between the germline ends. The CDR3 loop reads CASSLGGPGSGYTF. The CDR3 DNA follows: TGTGCCAGCAGCTTAGGCGGGCCGGGGTCTGGCTACACCTTC.

J is TRBJ1-1 and V is TRBV11-3, with 7 bases aligning to TRBD1. Germline V gene data show CDR1 as SGHNT and CDR2 as YENEEA. CDR3 size: 14 residues. Unmatched junction bases numbered 3, after V lost 4 bases and J lost 1 base. The CDR3 DNA is TGTGCCAGCAGCTCGTGGACAGGGAACACTGAAGCTTTCTTT. This sequence encodes CASSSWTGNTEAFF. Filled out from reference TRBV11-3 and TRBJ1-1, the complete variable domain reads EAGVVQSPRYKIIEKKQPVAFWCNPISGHNTLYWYLQNLGQGPELLIRYENEEAVDDSQLPKDRFSAERLKGVDSTLKIQPAELGDSAVYLCASSSWTGNTEAFFGQGTRLTVV.

The V and J genes are TRBV7-9 and TRBJ2-5, with TRBD1 matching over 9 bases. Germline CDR1 SEHNR, CDR2 FQNEAQ (reference sequence). After removal of 5 bases from V and 1 base from J, the junction contained 11 bases not matched to a gene. This CDR3 contains 17 residues. The CDR3 bases are TGTGCCAGCAGCCTTCGACAGGGGGAGAGGTTCCAAGAGACCCAGTACTTC. This translates into CASSLRQGERFQETQYF.

This rearrangement joins TRBV4-2 to TRBJ2-3, with D tentatively TRBD1 (6 bases). Germline V gene lookup returns CDR1 LGHNA and CDR2 YNFKEQ. This CDR3 is built from 14 residues. V lost 1 base and J 4 bases, leaving 9 bases between the germline ends. CDR3 sequence reads: CASSQARTADTQYF. CDR3 coding DNA: TGTGCCAGCAGCCAAGCACGGACAGCAGATACGCAGTATTTT.

V gene TRBV7-9 combines with J gene TRBJ1-4, with D unresolved. Germline CDR1 is SEHNR and CDR2 is FQNEAQ (reference sequence). The V end lost 1 base, the J end lost 4 bases, and 10 bases lay between the germline ends. The CDR3 totals 15 residues. For the CDR3, the DNA is TGTGCCAGCAGCTTAGACCGGGAAATTAATGAAAAACTGTTTTTT. Translating it yields CASSLDREINEKLFF.

In its sample, this clone was seen a few times. The chain couples TRBV5-1 to TRBJ2-7; 13 bases are shared with TRBD2. CDR3 length: 16 residues. CDR1 and CDR2 from the germline V gene are SGHRS and YFSETQ. V gave up 5 bases and J gave up 6 bases; unmatched junction bases: 11. In DNA form, the CDR3 reads TGCGCCAGCAGGCGGACTAGCGGGAGCCTACCTGGCGAGCAGTACTTC. Translation gives CASRRTSGSLPGEQYF.

On this clone itself: A read error may produce the germline difference seen at one junction end. This rearrangement joins TRBV5-4 to TRBJ2-4; 7 bases align to TRBD1. CDR1 and CDR2 from the germline V gene are SGHNT and YYREEE (reference sequence). The CDR3 length is 16 residues. CDR3: CASSLEGTADTNPPPF. The CDR3 DNA is TGTGCCAGCAGCTTGGAAGGGACAGCGGATACCAATCCCCCCCCCTTC.